The 26 T cell receptor beta chains below were found in one sample sequenced in a study of CD8+ T cells in alopecia areata. The sequencing template was cDNA reverse transcribed from extracted RNA. TCRdb keeps only in-frame clones here, not all; method: immunoSEQ multiplex PCR. The data contain 130,000 or so clones, around 50% of them singletons. The specimen was NKG2D-low CD8+ T cells sorted from blood. These receptors were collected from a human donor with alopecia areata.

This clone was detected a few times. The CDR3 DNA follows: TGTGCCAGCAGCCTTTCTCAGGGAGATACGCAGTATTTT. This gives the protein CASSLSQGDTQYF. The chain joins TRBV14 to TRBJ2-3, with D tentatively TRBD1 (5 bases). The CDR3 is 13 amino acids. V lost 4 bases and J 5 bases, leaving 10 bases between the germline ends. From germline, CDR1 is SGHDN and CDR2 FVKESK.

A few counts support this clone. V usage is TRBV15 and J usage is TRBJ2-7; 7 bases align to TRBD1. The CDR3 is made up of 14 amino acids. With 4 bases clipped from V and 0 bases from J, the junction kept 3 bases outside the gene matches. Germline lookup yields CDR1 LNHNV and CDR2 YYDKDF (reference sequence). The CDR3 spells CATSKGDSSYEQYF. The CDR3 DNA reads as TGTGCCACCAGCAAAGGGGACAGCTCCTACGAGCAGTACTTC.

The V and J genes are TRBV30 and TRBJ2-1, with 10 bases aligning to TRBD1. Germline values: CDR1 GTSNPN, CDR2 SVGIG (reference sequence). The V gene end was trimmed by 0 bases and the J gene end by 8 bases; junction bases not matched to a gene: 13. The CDR3 totals 17 residues. In nucleotides, the CDR3 is TGTGCCTGGAGTGTAGGGGTTTCGTTGACAGGGGGCGATGAGCAGTTCTTC. Protein sequence: CAWSVGVSLTGGDEQFF.

The gene calls are TRBV13 and TRBJ2-1; weak D call: TRBD2 (7 bases). The CDR3 extends over 15 amino acids. In germline, CDR1 is PRHDT, CDR2 FYEKMQ (reference sequence). Trimming cost V 3 bases and J 6 bases, with 15 bases left between them. CDR3 residues: CASSFGGGAFNEQFF. Here the CDR3 DNA reads TGTGCCAGCAGCTTCGGAGGGGGGGCCTTCAATGAGCAGTTCTTC.

V and J are TRBV29-1 and TRBJ2-3; the D is unclear. The CDR3 is made up of 11 amino acids. The germline V gene has CDR1 SQVTM and CDR2 ANQGSEA. V lost 2 bases and J lost 4, with 4 bases in between. The CDR3 protein is CSVELSDTQYF. The CDR3 region has the DNA TGCAGCGTTGAACTATCAGATACGCAGTATTTT.

The chain uses TRBV9 and TRBJ1-1, with D possibly TRBD1 on 6 matching bases. V shed 0 bases and J shed 4 bases, with 13 bases lying between them. The CDR3 is 15 residues long. Germline loops: CDR1 SGDLS, CDR2 YYNGEE. CDR3 in amino acids: CASSVEGGAGTEAFF. In nucleotides, the CDR3 is TGTGCCAGCAGCGTAGAGGGGGGCGCGGGCACTGAAGCTTTCTTT.

The chain combines TRBV29-1 with TRBJ2-1, with D unclear. V was shortened by 3 bases and J by 4 bases, with 13 bases between the two germline ends. Germline-derived CDR1 and CDR2 are SQVTM and ANQGSEA. This CDR3 has 14 amino acids. This CDR3 is CSVESSGHYNEQFF. CDR3 DNA: TGCAGCGTTGAGAGCTCCGGTCATTACAATGAGCAGTTCTTC.

This clone was counted only a few times. This chain links TRBV28 with TRBJ2-7; the D is unclear. Germline assignment: CDR1 MDHEN and CDR2 SYDVKM. The CDR3 extends over 12 amino acids. Trimming removed 2 bases at V and 4 bases at J, with 6 bases between. CDR3 residues: CASSLQEYEQYF. In nucleotides, the CDR3 is TGTGCCAGCAGTTTACAGGAATACGAGCAGTACTTC.

This clone has just one count. The rearrangement links TRBV4-3 to TRBJ2-1; 7 bases agree with TRBD2. V lost 0 bases and J lost 4; bases outside the gene matches: 12. CDR1 is LGHNA, CDR2 YSLEER, per germline. This CDR3 comprises 18 residues. The CDR3 loop is CASSQEIGGGPKYNEQFF. Here the CDR3 DNA reads TGCGCCAGCAGCCAAGAGATCGGGGGAGGGCCGAAGTACAATGAGCAGTTCTTC.

This clone was observed a handful of times. V gene TRBV14 combines with J gene TRBJ1-1; tentatively, D is TRBD1 (5 bases). CDR1 and CDR2 (germline): SGHDN, FVKESK. This CDR3 is 15 amino acids long. V was shortened by 4 bases and J by 4 bases, with 16 bases between the two germline ends. CDR3 nucleotides: TGTGCCAGCAGCCTTTCTGGGGGGTTTGGCACTGAAGCTTTCTTT. This encodes CASSLSGGFGTEAFF.

The CDR3 is CSVDQSSSTDTQYF. CDR3 sequence (DNA): TGCAGCGTCGACCAGTCTTCTAGCACAGATACGCAGTATTTT. V gene TRBV29-1 combines with J gene TRBJ2-3; no clear D gene. V was cut by 6 bases and J by 0 bases, with 13 bases left in between. This CDR3 spans 14 amino acids. CDR1 and CDR2 from the germline V gene are SQVTM and ANQGSEA.

The chain employs TRBV6-6 and TRBJ1-4; the D is unclear. V shed 0 bases and J shed 5 bases, with 10 bases lying between them. Germline loops: CDR1 MNHNY, CDR2 SVGAGI (reference sequence). The CDR3 extends over 15 amino acids. The CDR3 coding sequence is TGTGCCAGCAGTTACTCGACGGGAGGGAATGAAAAACTGTTTTTT. Its translation is CASSYSTGGNEKLFF.

The V gene is TRBV30, the J gene TRBJ2-7; tentative D call: TRBD2 (6 bases). CDR3 size: 15 residues. Germline CDR1 is GTSNPN and CDR2 is SVGIG (reference sequence). The V end was cut by 1 base, the J end by 4 bases, with 17 bases between. CDR3 sequence reads: CAWSGWDSESYEQYF. CDR3 coding DNA: TGTGCCTGGAGTGGTTGGGACTCAGAGTCATACGAGCAGTACTTC.

This clone was seen a few times. This chain uses TRBV28 with TRBJ2-7; possibly TRBD2 for D (6 bases). The CDR3 is made up of 14 amino acids. V gave up 2 bases and J gave up 3 bases, with 11 bases separating them. CDR1 is MDHEN, CDR2 SYDVKM, per germline. The CDR3 DNA reads as TGTGCCAGCAGTTTACTGGGAGGAGGCTACGAGCAGTACTTC. This translates into CASSLLGGGYEQYF. Filled out from reference TRBV28 and TRBJ2-7, the complete variable domain reads DVKVTQSSRYLVKRTGEKVFLECVQDMDHENMFWYRQDPGLGLRLIYFSYDVKMKEKGDIPEGYSVSREKKERFSLILESASTNQTSMYLCASSLLGGGYEQYFGPGTRLTVT.

The chain combines TRBV5-1 with TRBJ2-7; 8 nucleotides line up with TRBD1. In germline, CDR1 is SGHRS, CDR2 YFSETQ. This CDR3 has 13 amino acids. Losses at the gene ends were 5 bases for V and 3 bases for J; bases not matched to a gene: 4. Written as DNA, the CDR3 is TGCGCCAGCAGAACCACAGGGGGCTACGAGCAGTACTTC. It translates to CASRTTGGYEQYF.

This chain joins TRBV12-5 and TRBJ2-1; D is ambiguous. V lost 0 bases and J 6 bases, leaving 12 bases between the germline ends. Germline V gives CDR1 LGHNT, CDR2 FRNRAP. The CDR3 is 15 amino acids. CDR3 region: CASGLVGLIGNEQFF. The CDR3 nucleotides are TGTGCTAGTGGTTTGGTAGGGCTAATCGGCAATGAGCAGTTCTTC.

This chain joins TRBV30 and TRBJ1-2, with D perhaps TRBD1 (5 bases). The V and J ends lost 5 bases and 1 base respectively, with 11 bases between them. CDR1 and CDR2 from the germline V gene are GTSNPN and SVGIG (reference sequence). The CDR3 is made up of 13 amino acids. The CDR3 sequence is CAWDSDLNYGYTF. For the CDR3, the DNA is TGTGCCTGGGACAGCGACCTTAACTATGGCTACACCTTC.

This clone was seen more than once but under ten times. The CDR3 is CASAQGWTEAFF. CDR3 bases: TGTGCCAGCGCCCAGGGTTGGACTGAAGCTTTCTTT. The rearrangement uses TRBV28 and TRBJ1-1; D is possibly TRBD1 (5 bases). Trimming took off 8 bases at V and 5 bases at J, with 12 bases between the two ends. This CDR3 region has 12 residues. Looked up from germline, CDR1 is MDHEN and CDR2 is SYDVKM.

This rearrangement joins TRBV9 to TRBJ1-5, with D unclear. CDR3 size: 15 residues. The germline V and J ends were trimmed by 0 bases and 0 bases, with 7 bases remaining between them. Germline CDR1 is SGDLS and CDR2 is YYNGEE. The CDR3: CASSVAADSNQPQHF. Here the CDR3 DNA reads TGTGCCAGCAGCGTAGCCGCGGATAGCAATCAGCCCCAGCATTTT.

Written as DNA, the CDR3 is TGTGCCTGGAGTGAGACGGTCTACGAGCAGTACTTC. Protein sequence: CAWSETVYEQYF. The rearrangement joins TRBV30 to TRBJ2-7; no firm D call. Per the germline V gene, CDR1 is GTSNPN and CDR2 is SVGIG (reference sequence). V gave up 1 base and J gave up 3 bases, with 7 bases separating them. The CDR3 runs 12 residues.

The chain has TRBV11-3 and TRBJ2-1, with 9 bases aligning to TRBD1. The germline V gene encodes CDR1 SGHNT and CDR2 YENEEA. The CDR3 length is 14 residues. The J segment lost 3 bases and the V segment lost 9 bases, leaving 6 bases of the junction unmatched. The CDR3 sequence: CASGQGRDYNEQFF. CDR3 in DNA: TGTGCCAGTGGACAGGGGCGGGACTACAATGAGCAGTTCTTC.

This sequence joins TRBV6-5 and TRBJ2-7; a possible D gene is TRBD1 (5 bases). CDR3 length: 12 residues. V was clipped by 5 bases and J by 0 bases, with 5 bases between them. The V gene's germline CDR1 is MNHEY and CDR2 SVGAGI. CDR3 sequence: CASSQGSYEQYF. The CDR3 DNA reads as TGTGCCAGCAGTCAGGGCTCCTACGAGCAGTACTTC.

This clone was counted only a few times. The genes are TRBV7-2 and TRBJ2-7; TRBD1 aligns across 8 bases. Germline assignment: CDR1 SGHTA and CDR2 FQGNSA. Trimming took 3 bases from V and 3 from J; bases not matched to a gene: 10. The length of the CDR3 is 16 residues. CDR3 DNA sequence: TGTGCCAGCAGCTTGGACTTTACAGGGGGTCTCTACGAGCAGTACTTC. Its protein product is CASSLDFTGGLYEQYF.

This clone was seen only a few times. The chain couples TRBV29-1 to TRBJ1-2, with 7 bases matching TRBD1. CDR3 length: 12 residues. With V trimmed by 7 bases and J by 3 bases, 5 bases remained unmatched. Germline V gene sequence: CDR1 SQVTM, CDR2 ANQGSEA. The CDR3 DNA follows: TGCAGCGCAGGGACAGCTGACTATGGCTACACCTTC. This translates into CSAGTADYGYTF.

This clone was seen only a few times. The chain links TRBV29-1 to TRBJ2-1; tentative D call: TRBD2 (6 bases). The germline gives CDR1 SQVTM, CDR2 ANQGSEA. The ends were cut back, 0 bases at V and 5 bases at J, with 11 bases in the middle. The CDR3 loop spans 14 amino acids. CDR3 residues: CSVEDIAGNNEQFF. The CDR3 DNA reads TGCAGCGTTGAAGATATCGCGGGGAACAATGAGCAGTTCTTC.

In its sample, this clone was seen a few times. The gene calls are TRBV29-1 and TRBJ2-6; 8 positions agree with TRBD1. The V and J ends lost 0 bases and 5 bases, in that order; junction bases with no gene match: 15. Germline lookup yields CDR1 SQVTM and CDR2 ANQGSEA. The CDR3 extends over 19 amino acids. Written as DNA, the CDR3 is TGCAGCGTTGAAGAGGCGTTTGTGAGACAGGGGTCGCGGGCCAACGTCCTGACTTTC. Translation gives CSVEEAFVRQGSRANVLTF. The complete variable domain, with remaining parts taken from reference TRBV29-1 and TRBJ2-6, reads SAVISQKPSRDICQRGTSLTIQCQVDSQVTMMFWYRQQPGQSLTLIATANQGSEATYESGFVIDKFPISRPNLTFSTLTVSNMSPEDSSIYLCSVEEAFVRQGSRANVLTFGAGSRLTVL.